The 10 T cell receptor beta chains below were found in one sample sequenced in a study of PD-L1 blockade in urothelial cancer. TCRdb keeps only in-frame clones here, not all; method: immunoSEQ multiplex PCR. The data contain 100,000 to 150,000 clones, approximately 84% of them singletons. Time point described: pretreatment peripheral blood. The sample here was PBMCs, taken around atezolizumab (anti-PD-L1) treatment. The receptors were gathered from a man aged 45-65 years with urothelial cancer.

The chain employs TRBV30 and TRBJ2-2; possibly TRBD1 for D (6 bases). The germline V gene has CDR1 GTSNPN and CDR2 SVGIG (reference sequence). V dropped 3 bases and J dropped 3 bases, with 14 bases sitting between them. The CDR3 sequence is 15 residues long. The CDR3 nucleotides are TGTGCCTGGAGCCGGGGACACCGTGACACCGGGGAGCTGTTTTTT. Its protein product is CAWSRGHRDTGELFF. The variable domain in full, with the rest retrieved from reference TRBV30 and TRBJ2-2, is SQTIHQWPATLVQPVGSPLSLECTVEGTSNPNLYWYRQAAGRGLQLLFYSVGIGQISSEVPQNLSASRPQDRQFILSSKKLLLSDSGFYLCAWSRGHRDTGELFFGEGSRLTVL.

This clone was counted a single time. V usage is TRBV13 and J usage is TRBJ2-3; D perhaps matches TRBD2 (5 bases). Deletions cut 6 bases from V and 1 base from J, with 11 bases between. The CDR3 is 14 amino acids. The germline V gene encodes CDR1 PRHDT and CDR2 FYEKMQ (reference sequence). The CDR3 coding sequence is TGTGCCAGCAGGCAGCGGTTCGGCACAGATACGCAGTATTTT. It specifies CASRQRFGTDTQYF.

The count of this clone is one. CDR3 DNA: TGTGCCAGCAGCCAGGGACAGATGGCTCGCAATCAGCCCCAGCATTTT. Translating gives CASSQGQMARNQPQHF. The genes are TRBV7-8 and TRBJ1-5, with TRBD1 identical over 7 bases. In germline, CDR1 is SGHVS, CDR2 FQNEAQ. The CDR3 consists of 16 residues. V lost 5 bases to trimming and J lost 2 bases; unmatched junction nucleotides: 9.

This rearrangement joins TRBV27 to TRBJ2-7, with 7 bases lining up with TRBD1. V lost 2 bases to trimming and J lost 2 bases; unmatched junction nucleotides: 6. There are 15 residues in the CDR3. The germline V gene encodes CDR1 MNHEY and CDR2 SMNVEV (reference sequence). CDR3 loop: CASSLRGGVPYEQYF. The CDR3, as DNA: TGTGCCAGCAGTTTAAGAGGGGGCGTTCCCTACGAGCAGTACTTC.

The chain combines TRBV19 with TRBJ2-3, with D possibly being TRBD1 (8 bases). Trimming removed 4 bases at V and 8 bases at J, with 13 bases between. This CDR3 has 13 residues. The germline V gene has CDR1 LNHDA and CDR2 SQIVND (reference sequence). In nucleotides, the CDR3 is TGTGCCAGTAGTACTTACAGGGGGGGTACGCAGTATTTT. Its protein is CASSTYRGGTQYF.

The chain is built from TRBV7-2 and TRBJ1-2; tentatively, D is TRBD1 (5 bases). The germline V gene encodes CDR1 SGHTA and CDR2 FQGNSA. V lost 3 bases and J lost 6, with 14 bases in between. The CDR3 is 14 amino acids. The CDR3 loop is CASSFYGTQDGYTF. The CDR3, as DNA: TGTGCCAGCAGCTTCTACGGGACTCAAGATGGCTACACCTTC.

This clone is a singleton in its sample. The chain combines TRBV29-1 with TRBJ2-7; a weak D match, TRBD1 (6 bases). Germline lookup yields CDR1 SQVTM and CDR2 ANQGSEA. V lost 6 bases and J lost 4, with 16 bases in between. The CDR3 extends over 13 amino acids. This chain's CDR3 is CSVRIPGAYEQYF. The CDR3 DNA follows: TGCAGCGTGAGAATACCAGGGGCATACGAGCAGTACTTC.

The rearrangement uses TRBV12-2 and TRBJ2-7; TRBD2, the table's D call, was not compared with the DNA. TRBV12-2 counts as a pseudogene. The CDR3 has 14 residues. The CDR3 DNA reads as TGTGCAAGTCGCTCGACTAGCGCGCGCTACGAGCAGTACTTC. Amino acids: CASRSTSARYEQYF.

The chain joins TRBV6-4 to TRBJ2-4; 7 bases line up with TRBD2. The CDR3 totals 15 residues. The germline CDR1 and CDR2 sequences are MRHNA and SNTAGT. The V gene end was trimmed by 1 base and the J gene end by 6 bases; junction bases not matched to a gene: 6. In nucleotides, the CDR3 is TGTGCCAGCAGTGACTGTAGGGAGGGTATAAACATTCAGTACTTC. It specifies CASSDCREGINIQYF.

This sequence joins TRBV5-4 and TRBJ1-6; the D is unclear. The CDR3 is 14 amino acids. Germline values: CDR1 SGHNT, CDR2 YYREEE (reference sequence). With 4 bases removed from V and 6 bases from J, the gap between germline ends came to 11 bases. In DNA form, the CDR3 reads TGTGCCAGCAGCCGTGAGGTCGGTAATTCACCCCTCCACTTT. Its translation: CASSREVGNSPLHF. Full variable domain (missing parts from reference TRBV5-4 and TRBJ1-6): ETGVTQSPTHLIKTRGQQVTLRCSSQSGHNTVSWYQQALGQGPQFIFQYYREEENGRGNFPPRFSGLQFPNYSSELNVNALELDDSALYLCASSREVGNSPLHFGNGTRLTVT.